This section outlines one T cell receptor (beta chain) sequence together with its context. These data originate in a study of T cell changes during pregnancy in multiple sclerosis. This CDR3 region has 15 residues. Germline V gives CDR1 LGHNA, CDR2 YNFKEQ. V lost 0 bases to trimming and J lost 3 bases, with 9 bases between them. TCRdb keeps only in-frame clones here, not all; method: immunoSEQ multiplex PCR. The sample shows over 30,000 clones, 90% to 95% of them seen only once. The chain combines TRBV4-2 with TRBJ2-1; D might be TRBD2 (6 bases). Specimen: CD8+ T cells from peripheral blood mononuclear cells, collected in the second trimester of pregnancy. The clonotype was recovered from a female donor in good health, enrolled as a control in a pregnancy study. CDR3 region: CASSQDREVYNEQFF. CDR3 bases: TGTGCCAGCAGCCAAGACAGGGAGGTCTACAATGAGCAGTTCTTC.